The 29 T cell receptor beta chains below come from one sample, sequenced in a study of T cell clonality in common variable immunodeficiency. The assay was immunoSEQ multiplex PCR, and TCRdb's table has in-frame clones only and misses some. The repertoire consists of under 50,000 clones, none detected only once. Sequencing was done on a sample of peripheral blood mononuclear cells. The source is a person aged 18 to 69 in good health.

At least ten counts were recorded for this clone. The read falls 3 residues short of the CDR3 end, and the missing part is taken from the germline J gene. V gene TRBV20-1 combines with J gene TRBJ2-3; TRBD1 might be the D (5 bases). The CDR3 has 14 residues. V was clipped by 2 bases and J by 0 bases, with 9 bases between them. In germline, CDR1 is DFQATT, CDR2 SNEGSKA (reference sequence). Incomplete CDR3 DNA: TGCAGTGCTAGACGTGGGGCCAGCACAGATACG. It translates to CSARRGASTDT. The entire CDR3 sequence reads CSARRGASTDTQYF.

This clone showed up just a few times. The read falls 3 residues short of the CDR3 end, and the missing part is taken from the germline J gene. The chain joins TRBV11-3 to TRBJ2-3, with 7 nucleotides matching TRBD2. This CDR3 is built from 15 residues. Germline values: CDR1 SGHNT, CDR2 YENEEA. The CDR3 sequence: CASSLGGGGQETQYF. Partial CDR3 DNA: TGTGCCAGCAGCTTAGGCGGGGGAGGTCAAGAGACG.

As regards this clone: The sequenced fragment ends 3 residues before the CDR3 boundary, so the rest is inferred from the germline J gene. This sequence joins TRBV18 and TRBJ2-3; 12 positions agree with TRBD2. Germline CDR1 KGHSH, CDR2 LQKENI. The CDR3 runs 18 residues. CDR3 DNA, as far as it was read: TGTGCCAGCTCACGGCCAGAATTGACTAGCGGGGGTTTAGAGACG. It encodes CASSRPELTSGGLET. The whole CDR3 protein reads CASSRPELTSGGLETQYF. Based on the CDR3 plus reference TRBV18 and TRBJ2-3, the full variable domain is NAGVMQNPRHLVRRRGQEARLRCSPMKGHSHVYWYRQLPEEGLKFMVYLQKENIIDESGMPKERFSAEFPKEGPSILRIQQVVRGDSAAYFCASSRPELTSGGLETQYFGPGTRLTVL.

The sample holds many counts of this clone. The read stops 3 residues short of the end of the CDR3; the missing end is completed from the germline J gene. V gene TRBV13 combines with J gene TRBJ1-2, with D uncertain. Germline CDR1 and CDR2: PRHDT and FYEKMQ (reference sequence). This CDR3 is built from 16 residues. The germline V and J ends were trimmed by 3 bases and 0 bases, with 14 bases remaining between them. The CDR3 reads CASSFTPDTSNYGYTF. CDR3 DNA (partial): TGTGCCAGCAGCTTCACCCCAGACACGTCTAACTATGGC.

This clone was recorded many times. Read sequence stops 3 residues before the CDR3 end, and the germline J gene provides the missing end. The chain joins TRBV30 to TRBJ1-5; 7 bases fit TRBD1. This CDR3 contains 16 residues. CDR1 is GTSNPN and CDR2 is SVGIG in the germline V gene (reference sequence). The V gene end was trimmed by 3 bases and the J gene end by 3 bases; junction bases not matched to a gene: 11. The covered CDR3 bases are TGTGCCTGGAGCACACACCCGACAGGGATCAATCAGCCC. Translation gives CAWSTHPTGINQP. The complete CDR3 protein is CAWSTHPTGINQPQHF.

This clone was seen a handful of times. Read coverage stops 3 residues before the CDR3 terminus; the germline J gene supplies the remainder. The rearrangement joins TRBV7-2 to TRBJ1-5; D gene uncertain. This CDR3 has 12 residues. The V end was cut by 2 bases, the J end by 8 bases, with 7 bases between. Germline values: CDR1 SGHTA, CDR2 FQGNSA. CDR3 amino acids: CASSLSKEPQHF. CDR3 bases read: TGTGCCAGCAGCTTATCGAAGGAGCCC.

This clone was observed at least ten times. A read error may be the cause here, since a much bigger clone is one base away. This CDR3 is CASSPSAITGNVLFF. Partial CDR3 DNA: TGCGCCAGCAGCCCCTCAGCGATTACAGGGAACGTA. V and J are TRBV5-1 and TRBJ1-4; possible D gene TRBD1, 6 bases. The CDR3 end lies 3 residues beyond the end of the read and is filled in from the germline J gene. Germline-derived CDR1 and CDR2 are SGHRS and YFSETQ. CDR3 size: 15 residues.

This clone was picked up many times. The read terminates 3 residues before the CDR3 end, so the remaining end is supplied by the germline J gene. This sequence joins TRBV20-1 and TRBJ1-5, with 7 bases identical to TRBD1. The CDR3 totals 16 residues. Germline V gene sequence: CDR1 DFQATT, CDR2 SNEGSKA (reference sequence). V gave up 3 bases and J gave up 1 base; unmatched junction bases: 9. The CDR3 region is CSASRGQFMSNQPQHF. Incomplete CDR3 DNA: TGCAGTGCTAGTAGGGGACAGTTTATGAGCAATCAGCCC.

This clone was recorded at least ten times. Read sequence stops 3 residues before the CDR3 end, and the germline J gene provides the missing end. This chain uses TRBV6-1 with TRBJ1-1; TRBD1 aligns across 7 bases. CDR1 and CDR2 (germline): MNHNS, SASEGT. Germline trimming cut 4 bases from V and 5 bases from J; bases unmatched to any gene: 4. The CDR3 has 13 amino acids. CDR3 sequence: CASSGQGRTEAFF. CDR3 bases read: TGTGCCAGCAGTGGACAGGGTCGGACTGAA.

This clone has ten or more counts. CDR3 in amino acids: CAWSGTGIGYGYTF. The sequenced part of the CDR3 DNA is TGTGCCTGGAGCGGGACAGGGATTGGCTATGGC. The chain is built from TRBV30 and TRBJ1-2; 9 nucleotides line up with TRBD1. The CDR3 end lies 3 residues beyond the end of the read and is filled in from the germline J gene. Germline CDR1 reads GTSNPN; CDR2 reads SVGIG (reference sequence). Losses at the gene ends were 3 bases for V and 4 bases for J; bases not matched to a gene: 6. The CDR3 is 14 amino acids.

To note about this clone: With only one base between it and a far larger clone, this is likely a read error. The read ends 3 residues before the CDR3 terminus; that terminus is restored from the germline J gene. This chain uses TRBV19 with TRBJ2-2; 15 bases agree with TRBD2. The CDR3 is 17 amino acids. CDR1 is LNHDA and CDR2 is SQIVND in the germline V gene (reference sequence). V was clipped by 7 bases and J by 8 bases; unmatched bases: 11. The covered CDR3 bases are TGTGCCAGTACTATTGGAGGACTAGCGGGGGGGCTTGGGGAG. Protein sequence: CASTIGGLAGGLGE. The whole CDR3 protein is CASTIGGLAGGLGELFF.

In its sample, this clone was seen a few times. The CDR3 is cut off 3 residues early in the read; its end comes from the germline J gene. The V gene is TRBV10-3, the J gene TRBJ2-1; TRBD2 matches 7 bases. This CDR3 is 13 amino acids long. V lost 10 bases to trimming and J lost 9 bases; unmatched junction nucleotides: 12. Germline V gives CDR1 ENHRY, CDR2 SYGVKD. The sequenced part of the CDR3 DNA is TGTGCCACCCAAGGGGCGGGGGTTGGTGAG. As protein: CATQGAGVGE. The CDR3, in full, reads CATQGAGVGEQFF.

This clone was detected ten times or more. The CDR3 is cut off 3 residues early in the read; its end comes from the germline J gene. V usage is TRBV30 and J usage is TRBJ1-2; 10 nucleotides match TRBD1. V gave up 4 bases and J gave up 4 bases; unmatched junction bases: 6. This CDR3 comprises 14 residues. Germline V lookup: CDR1 GTSNPN, CDR2 SVGIG (reference sequence). Partial CDR3 DNA: TGTGCCTGGAATCCTGGGACAGGGGCCTATGGC. The encoded protein is CAWNPGTGAYG. The entire CDR3 reads CAWNPGTGAYGYTF.

In this sample, this clone turned up many times. CDR3 region: CASKSVAGVTLSYNEQFF. The sequenced CDR3 bases are TGCGCCAGCAAATCTGTAGCGGGGGTTACGCTCTCCTACAATGAG. This rearrangement joins TRBV5-1 to TRBJ2-1; TRBD2 matches at 9 bases. From the germline J gene comes the end of the CDR3, since the read stops 3 residues before it. Per germline, CDR1 SGHRS and CDR2 YFSETQ. Unmatched junction bases numbered 13, after V lost 6 bases and J lost 0 bases. The CDR3 loop spans 18 amino acids.

This clone was found many times. The read terminates 3 residues before the CDR3 end, so the remaining end is supplied by the germline J gene. The gene calls are TRBV30 and TRBJ1-2, with a possible D match to TRBD1 (6 bases). Per germline, CDR1 GTSNPN and CDR2 SVGIG (reference sequence). The CDR3 has 14 amino acids. This CDR3 is CAWSRRGAPDTYTF. The CDR3 bases that were read are TGTGCCTGGAGTCGGCGGGGGGCCCCAGATACC.

Details on this clone: The read stops 3 residues short of the end of the CDR3; the missing end is completed from the germline J gene. This chain joins TRBV18 and TRBJ1-5, with a tentative D call TRBD1 (5 bases). The CDR3 loop spans 16 amino acids. Trimming took off 3 bases at V and 0 bases at J, with 12 bases between the two ends. Germline CDR1 KGHSH, CDR2 LQKENI. The CDR3 loop reads CASSPMQGNSNQPQHF. The sequenced part of the CDR3 DNA is TGTGCCAGCTCACCGATGCAGGGCAATAGCAATCAGCCC.

This clone was observed at least ten times. The CDR3 end lies 3 residues beyond the end of the read and is filled in from the germline J gene. The chain carries TRBV19 and TRBJ1-2, with 8 bases lining up with TRBD1. CDR1 and CDR2 from the germline V gene are LNHDA and SQIVND (reference sequence). CDR3 size: 14 residues. The junction had 5 bases not matched to a gene; V was cut back by 4 bases and J by 4 bases. The CDR3 bases that were read are TGTGCCAGTAGTACCGACAGGGGTAGCTATGGC. Amino acid sequence: CASSTDRGSYG. The CDR3 reads in full as CASSTDRGSYGYTF. The full variable domain, its missing parts supplied by reference TRBV19 and TRBJ1-2, is DGGITQSPKYLFRKEGQNVTLSCEQNLNHDAMYWYRQDPGQGLRLIYYSQIVNDFQKGDIAEGYSVSREKKESFPLTVTSAQKNPTAFYLCASSTDRGSYGYTFGSGTRLTVV.

The table lists this clone with many counts. The sequenced fragment ends 3 residues before the CDR3 boundary, so the rest is inferred from the germline J gene. The chain carries TRBV19 and TRBJ1-2, with D maybe TRBD1 (6 bases). Germline V CDR1 and CDR2: LNHDA, SQIVND (reference sequence). The CDR3 sequence is 13 residues long. Partial CDR3 DNA: TGTGCCAGTAGAACCCCAACAGGGCGCGGC. This sequence encodes CASRTPTGRG. The whole CDR3 sequence is CASRTPTGRGYTF.

This clone was detected ten times or more. The read terminates 3 residues ahead of where the CDR3 ends, so the germline J gene completes it. The chain combines TRBV29-1 with TRBJ2-2, with TRBD1 matching over 7 bases. The CDR3 length is 14 residues. Losses at the gene ends were 3 bases for V and 3 bases for J; bases not matched to a gene: 4. Per the germline V gene, CDR1 is SQVTM and CDR2 is ANQGSEA. CDR3 DNA (partial): TGCAGCGTTGACAGACAGGGCTACACCGGGGAG. This translates into CSVDRQGYTGE. The CDR3, in full, reads CSVDRQGYTGELFF.

There are many counts of this clone. The CDR3 bases that were read are TGTGCCAGCAGCGTAGCTGTCAGGGGAACAGATACG. As protein: CASSVAVRGTDT. The full CDR3 protein reads CASSVAVRGTDTQYF. The chain carries TRBV9 and TRBJ2-3; TRBD1 is a possible D gene (6 bases). Read coverage stops 3 residues before the CDR3 terminus; the germline J gene supplies the remainder. Trimming left V 0 bases short and J 3 bases short, with 11 bases between. The CDR3 consists of 15 residues. CDR1 and CDR2 from the germline V gene are SGDLS and YYNGEE. The full variable domain, completed using reference TRBV9 and TRBJ2-3, is DSGVTQTPKHLITATGQRVTLRCSPRSGDLSVYWYQQSLDQGLQFLIQYYNGEERAKGNILERFSAQQFPDLHSELNLSSLELGDSALYFCASSVAVRGTDTQYFGPGTRLTVL.

At least ten counts were recorded for this clone. The DNA ends 3 residues before the CDR3 does, and the rest of the CDR3 is filled in from the germline J gene. The chain combines TRBV19 with TRBJ1-2; maybe TRBD1 (5 bases). Germline assignment: CDR1 LNHDA and CDR2 SQIVND (reference sequence). This CDR3 is built from 15 residues. The DNA read from the CDR3 is TGTGCCAGTACCCCGCAGGGCGAGCCCTTCTACGGC. As protein: CASTPQGEPFYG. The entire CDR3 protein reads CASTPQGEPFYGYTF.

This clone was counted many times. The read halts 3 residues ahead of the CDR3 end, with the missing end drawn from the germline J gene. V is TRBV5-1 and J is TRBJ1-6; no reliable D call. V was pared by 0 bases and J by 9 bases, with 16 bases between. Germline V gives CDR1 SGHRS, CDR2 YFSETQ. This CDR3 contains 16 residues. The CDR3 region is CASSLAGLKYGSPLHF. The part of the CDR3 DNA that was read is TGCGCCAGCAGCTTGGCCGGGTTGAAGTACGGTTCACCC.

The table lists this clone with many counts. CDR3 bases read: TGTGCCAGTAGTATTTATCCCCAAGAGACC. As protein: CASSIYPQET. The CDR3 as a whole reads CASSIYPQETQYF. V is TRBV19 and J is TRBJ2-5; D unresolved. The missing CDR3 end, 3 residues past where the read stops, is filled in from the germline J gene. Germline V lookup: CDR1 LNHDA, CDR2 SQIVND (reference sequence). Trimming pared 3 bases from V and 1 base from J, leaving 6 bases between. The CDR3 contains 13 residues.

By its share, this clone is medium-sized. The observed sequence ends 3 residues before the CDR3 terminus, with the missing tail filled in from the germline J gene. This sequence joins TRBV5-1 and TRBJ1-4; 8 bases are a match to TRBD1. The CDR3 is made up of 17 amino acids. Germline-derived CDR1 and CDR2 are SGHRS and YFSETQ. The V gene end was trimmed by 4 bases and the J gene end by 5 bases; junction bases not matched to a gene: 13. The covered CDR3 bases are TGCGCCAGCAGCCCTGAACCGCAGGGGGCGCGAAATGAAAAA. Amino acid sequence: CASSPEPQGARNEK. In full, the CDR3 is CASSPEPQGARNEKLFF.

This clone has a count of ten or more. An end of the junction does not agree with germline; a read error may underlie this. The CDR3 extends 3 residues past the end of the read, so its final part is completed from the germline J gene. The chain recombines TRBV4-2 with TRBJ1-2, with 7 bases matching TRBD1. The CDR3 is made up of 14 amino acids. CDR1 and CDR2 (germline): LGHNA, YNFKEQ. CDR3 in amino acids: CASSQDGYRGGYTF. The covered CDR3 bases are TGCGCCAGCAGCCAAGATGGGTACAGGGGTGGC.

This clone was seen repeatedly, ten times or more. The read comes to an end 3 residues before the CDR3 does, leaving the germline J gene to fill in the end. This sequence joins TRBV29-1 and TRBJ1-2; tentative D call: TRBD1 (6 bases). This CDR3 comprises 15 residues. The V gene lost 7 bases and the J gene lost 1 base, with 19 bases spanning the gap. CDR1 and CDR2 from the germline V gene are SQVTM and ANQGSEA. CDR3 amino acids: CSAASDRRINYGYTF. The DNA read from the CDR3 is TGCAGCGCCGCGTCGGACAGACGAATTAACTATGGC.

This clone was seen ten or more times. Read coverage stops 3 residues before the CDR3 terminus; the germline J gene supplies the remainder. The chain uses TRBV19 and TRBJ1-3; D may be TRBD1 (6 bases). Germline V lookup: CDR1 LNHDA, CDR2 SQIVND (reference sequence). V was shortened by 9 bases and J by 0 bases, with 12 bases between the two germline ends. This CDR3 region has 14 residues. The CDR3 spells CASRQDPSGNTIYF. Incomplete CDR3 DNA: TGTGCCAGCAGACAGGACCCCTCTGGAAACACC.

This clone was detected ten times or more. The CDR3 end falls 3 residues outside the read, so it is completed with the germline J gene. The chain combines TRBV20-1 with TRBJ2-5; 7 bases align to TRBD1. This CDR3 has 13 amino acids. Losses at the gene ends were 7 bases for V and 3 bases for J; bases not matched to a gene: 8. Germline assignment: CDR1 DFQATT and CDR2 SNEGSKA (reference sequence). The CDR3 DNA, read in part, is TGCAGTGTTCAGTGGGGGACAGAAGAGACC. Its translation: CSVQWGTEET. In full, the CDR3 reads CSVQWGTEETQYF.

This clone appeared many times. The sequenced fragment ends 3 residues before the CDR3 boundary, so the rest is inferred from the germline J gene. The chain has TRBV4-2 and TRBJ1-3; D may be TRBD1 (5 bases). The V end was cut by 1 base, the J end by 4 bases, with 17 bases between. Per the germline V gene, CDR1 is LGHNA and CDR2 is YNFKEQ. CDR3 length equals 17 residues. CDR3 loop: CASSQAYLKGSGNTIYF. The sequenced CDR3 bases are TGTGCCAGCAGCCAAGCGTATCTCAAGGGGTCCGGAAACACC.